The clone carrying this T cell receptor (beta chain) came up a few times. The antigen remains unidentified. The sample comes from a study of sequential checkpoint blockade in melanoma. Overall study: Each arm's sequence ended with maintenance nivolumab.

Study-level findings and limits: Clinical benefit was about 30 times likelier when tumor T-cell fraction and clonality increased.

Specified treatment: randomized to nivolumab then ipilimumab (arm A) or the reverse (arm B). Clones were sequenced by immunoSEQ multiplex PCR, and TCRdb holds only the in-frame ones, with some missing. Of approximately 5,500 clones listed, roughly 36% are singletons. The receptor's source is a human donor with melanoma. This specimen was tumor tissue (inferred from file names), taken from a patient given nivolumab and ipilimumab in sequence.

CDR3 protein: CASSISGYSGNTIYF. The CDR3 DNA reads TGTGCCAGTAGTATCTCTGGGTACTCTGGAAACACCATATATTTT. The V and J genes are TRBV19 and TRBJ1-3; D is uncertain. The CDR3 runs 15 residues. CDR1 is LNHDA, CDR2 SQIVND, per germline (reference sequence). V dropped 3 bases and J dropped 0 bases, with 9 bases sitting between them.